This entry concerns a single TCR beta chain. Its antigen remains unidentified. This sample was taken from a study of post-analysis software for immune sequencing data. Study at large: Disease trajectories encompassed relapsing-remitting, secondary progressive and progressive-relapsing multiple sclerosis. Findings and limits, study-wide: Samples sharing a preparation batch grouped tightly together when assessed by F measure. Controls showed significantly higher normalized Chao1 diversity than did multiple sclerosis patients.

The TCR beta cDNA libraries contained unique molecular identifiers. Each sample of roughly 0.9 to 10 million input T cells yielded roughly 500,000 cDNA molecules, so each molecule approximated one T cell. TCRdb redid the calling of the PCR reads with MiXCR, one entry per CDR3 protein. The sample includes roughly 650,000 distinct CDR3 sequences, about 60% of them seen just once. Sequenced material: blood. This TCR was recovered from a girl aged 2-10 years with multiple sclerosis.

The CDR3 is CASFIGTGVNEQFF. CDR3 DNA: TGTGCCAGCTTTATCGGGACAGGGGTCAATGAGCAGTTCTTC. The chain has TRBV2 and TRBJ2-1; 10 bases agree with TRBD1. CDR3 length equals 14 residues. Germline V gives CDR1 SNHLY, CDR2 FYNNEI. Germline trimming cut 8 bases from V and 6 bases from J; bases unmatched to any gene: 7.